Below are 13 T cell receptor beta chains sequenced from a single sample in a study of T cells in Graves' hyperthyroidism and ophthalmopathy. TCR beta CDR3 region amplification was performed from RNA transcripts. The HTBI primer set was used in a first-round RT-PCR of the TCR CDR3. In TCRdb, the multiplex PCR reads were re-called with MiXCR into one record per CDR3 protein. This table holds fewer than 650,000 distinct CDR3 sequences, 46% found once. The sequenced sample was peripheral blood or thyroid tissue (not recorded which). These receptors originate from an adult woman with Graves' disease, either hyperthyroidism or ophthalmopathy (not recorded which).

Ten or more counts support this clonotype. At one end, the junction sequence differs from germline, possibly due to a read error. V is TRBV3-1 and J is TRBJ1-5; D gene unclear. The CDR3 contains 13 residues. Per germline, CDR1 LGHDT and CDR2 YNNKEL (reference sequence). The CDR3 spells CASSQGSNQPQHF. In nucleotides, the CDR3 is TGCGCCAGCAGCCAAGGTAGCAATCAGCCCCAGCATTTT.

V usage is TRBV5-5 and J usage is TRBJ1-2, with a weak D call TRBD1 (5 bases). The germline CDR1 and CDR2 sequences are SGHKS and YYEKEE (reference sequence). Deletions cut 4 bases from V and 8 bases from J, with 15 bases between. This CDR3 region has 13 residues. Here the CDR3 DNA reads TGTGCCAGCAGCCAAGACAGTCTAAGAGGCTACACCTTC. Translation gives CASSQDSLRGYTF.

At least ten counts were recorded for this clonotype. V is TRBV6-4 and J is TRBJ1-2; 9 nucleotides agree with TRBD1. CDR1 is MRHNA and CDR2 is SNTAGT in the germline V gene. The junction had 2 bases not matched to a gene; V was cut back by 5 bases and J by 7 bases. The CDR3 is 12 amino acids. The DNA for the CDR3 is TGTGCCAGCAGTACGACAGGGGGTGGCTACACCTTC. It encodes CASSTTGGGYTF.

The chain is built from TRBV20-1 and TRBJ1-2; D gene uncertain. CDR3 length equals 11 residues. CDR1 is DFQATT, CDR2 SNEGSKA, per germline (reference sequence). With 1 base removed from V and 6 bases from J, the gap between germline ends came to 6 bases. The CDR3 region has the DNA TGCAGTGCTAGAGGGGCTCATGGCTACACCTTC. This encodes CSARGAHGYTF.

The chain employs TRBV11-2 and TRBJ2-7; tentative D call: TRBD1 (6 bases). Trimming removed 5 bases at V and 2 bases at J, with 13 bases between. This CDR3 region has 14 residues. Germline CDR1 is SGHAT and CDR2 is FQNNGV. The CDR3 nucleotides read TGTGCCAGCAGCCTGACCAGGGGCACCTACGAGCAGTACTTC. Translation gives CASSLTRGTYEQYF.

There are a few counts of this clonotype. The chain employs TRBV19 and TRBJ1-6, with 10 nucleotides matching TRBD1. Germline CDR1 is LNHDA and CDR2 is SQIVND (reference sequence). Trimming cost V 6 bases and J 10 bases; bases outside gene matches: 12. There are 16 residues in the CDR3. The CDR3 DNA is TGTGCCAGTAGACCCACCGGGACAGGGGCCACATCACCCCTCCACTTT. It encodes CASRPTGTGATSPLHF.

A remark on this clonotype: An end of the junction does not agree with germline; a read error may underlie this. The chain combines TRBV15 with TRBJ1-1, with unresolved D. Germline V gene data show CDR1 as LNHNV and CDR2 as YYDKDF (reference sequence). The CDR3 spans 15 residues. The CDR3 coding sequence is TGTGCCACCAGCAGAGACGTTCGGTCCCGGAATGAAACTTTCTTT. The encoded protein is CATSRDVRSRNETFF.

In its sample, this clonotype was seen a few times. This chain uses TRBV7-2 with TRBJ2-5; D perhaps matches TRBD1 (5 bases). V was shortened by 6 bases and J by 9 bases, with 23 bases between the two germline ends. CDR1 and CDR2 (germline): SGHTA, FQGNSA. CDR3 size: 15 residues. The CDR3 sequence: CASSPDSMANQPQYF. CDR3 in DNA: TGTGCCAGCAGTCCCGACAGTATGGCCAATCAGCCCCAGTACTTC.

The V and J genes are TRBV29-1 and TRBJ2-7; D is undetermined. V shed 1 base and J shed 0 bases, with 10 bases lying between them. CDR3 length: 14 amino acids. The germline CDR1 and CDR2 sequences are SQVTM and ANQGSEA. The CDR3 sequence: CSVEGEGPSYEQYF. CDR3 coding DNA: TGCAGCGTTGAAGGGGAAGGACCCTCCTACGAGCAGTACTTC.

The V call is TRBV7-8, the J call TRBJ2-7; D is ambiguous. CDR1 and CDR2 (germline): SGHVS, FQNEAQ. V was pared by 5 bases and J by 3 bases, with 11 bases between. CDR3 length: 13 residues. Written as DNA, the CDR3 is TGTGCCAGCAGCATCGGACGGCTCTACGAGCAGTACTTC. This translates into CASSIGRLYEQYF.

Ten or more counts support this clonotype. The rearrangement joins TRBV12-3 or TRBV12-4 to TRBJ1-4; D is perhaps TRBD1 (6 bases). V was shortened by 2 bases and J by 8 bases, with 12 bases between the two germline ends. This CDR3 comprises 14 residues. The CDR3 bases are TGTGCCAGCAGTTTAATGGGGGCGCGGGAAAAACTGTTTTTT. The encoded protein is CASSLMGAREKLFF.

This clonotype was picked up a small number of times. The chain combines TRBV7-9 with TRBJ2-5; possibly TRBD1 or TRBD2 for D (5 bases each). Trimming removed 5 bases at V and 5 bases at J, with 15 bases between. Germline V gene sequence: CDR1 SEHNR, CDR2 FQNEAQ (reference sequence). The CDR3 length is 14 residues. CDR3 amino acids: CASSKGPEQETQYF. CDR3 sequence (DNA): TGTGCCAGCAGCAAGGGACCGGAGCAGGAGACCCAGTACTTC.

In this sample, this clonotype turned up a few times. The CDR3 reads CSASSDRGEGYTF. CDR3 nucleotides: TGCAGTGCTTCCTCAGACAGGGGCGAAGGCTACACCTTC. The rearrangement joins TRBV20-1 to TRBJ1-2, with TRBD1 identical over 8 bases. V trimming: 5 bases; J trimming: 8 bases; junction bases outside the gene matches: 10. CDR3 length: 13 residues. Germline CDR1 reads DFQATT; CDR2 reads SNEGSKA (reference sequence).